The 27 T cell receptor beta chains given below trace back to one sample, sequenced in a study of cytomegalovirus exposure and HLA in healthy donors. Produced via immunoSEQ multiplex PCR; TCRdb's table is partial and in-frame only. In the table there are 150,000 to 200,000 clones, 89% of which are singletons. Material: PBMCs. The receptors shown here come from a woman under 30 in good health and CMV-seropositive.

In this sample, this clone turned up a few times. V and J are TRBV19 and TRBJ2-2, with 7 nucleotides matching TRBD1. The CDR3 runs 14 residues. With V trimmed by 6 bases and J by 4 bases, 5 bases remained unmatched. Germline-derived CDR1 and CDR2 are LNHDA and SQIVND (reference sequence). The DNA of the CDR3 is TGTGCCAGTAGGAACAGGGGATCCACCGGGGAGCTGTTTTTT. Amino acids: CASRNRGSTGELFF.

V and J are TRBV16 and TRBJ2-7; TRBD1 is a possible D gene (6 bases). This CDR3 has 11 residues. With 2 bases removed from V and 7 bases from J, the gap between germline ends came to 6 bases. The germline V gene has CDR1 KGHSY and CDR2 FQNENV. CDR3 residues: CASSQQGEQYF. The CDR3 nucleotides are TGTGCCAGCAGCCAACAGGGGGAGCAGTACTTC.

The chain joins TRBV10-3 to TRBJ2-4, with a weak D call TRBD1 (5 bases). Trimming pared 10 bases from V and 7 bases from J, leaving 14 bases between. The CDR3 runs 12 residues. CDR1 is ENHRY and CDR2 is SYGVKD in the germline V gene. This CDR3 is CATLWGSNIQYF. Here the CDR3 DNA reads TGTGCCACCTTGTGGGGCAGTAACATTCAGTACTTC.

The rearrangement joins TRBV10-3 to TRBJ1-5, with 10 bases that match TRBD1. Germline CDR1 is ENHRY and CDR2 is SYGVKD. The CDR3 runs 14 residues. V gave up 2 bases and J gave up 9 bases; unmatched junction bases: 4. The CDR3 DNA reads as TGTGCCATCAGTGAGGGACAGGGGGGTTCGCCCCAGCATTTT. The encoded protein is CAISEGQGGSPQHF.

The chain uses TRBV9 and TRBJ2-1, with a weak D call TRBD1 (5 bases). The CDR3 contains 13 residues. Germline values: CDR1 SGDLS, CDR2 YYNGEE. V gave up 0 bases and J gave up 4 bases, with 5 bases separating them. DNA for the CDR3: TGTGCCAGCAGCGTAGGACAGTACAATGAGCAGTTCTTC. It codes for CASSVGQYNEQFF.

This chain uses TRBV18 with TRBJ2-2; TRBD1 aligns across 8 bases. The CDR3 contains 16 residues. V gave up 0 bases and J gave up 5 bases; unmatched junction bases: 5. CDR1 is KGHSH, CDR2 LQKENI, per germline. CDR3 sequence reads: CASSPPGTGRTGELFF. CDR3 DNA: TGTGCCAGCTCACCACCTGGGACAGGCAGAACCGGGGAGCTGTTTTTT.

This rearrangement joins TRBV5-1 to TRBJ1-4; maybe TRBD1 (5 bases). The CDR3 has 12 residues. Germline CDR1 and CDR2: SGHRS and YFSETQ. V gave up 0 bases and J gave up 13 bases, with 10 bases separating them. CDR3: CASSLGRGVLFF. The CDR3 coding sequence is TGCGCCAGCAGCTTGGGGAGGGGAGTACTGTTTTTT.

The chain employs TRBV10-2 and TRBJ2-5, with a possible D match to TRBD2 (6 bases). V was cut by 6 bases and J by 5 bases, with 13 bases left in between. Germline assignment: CDR1 WSHSY and CDR2 SAAADI. The CDR3 length is 13 residues. The CDR3 reads CASRRELPETQYF. The CDR3, as DNA: TGCGCCAGCAGGCGGGAACTGCCGGAGACCCAGTACTTC.

The chain joins TRBV4-3 to TRBJ2-3; TRBD1 matches at 10 bases. Germline loops: CDR1 LGHNA, CDR2 YSLEER. Trimming cost V 3 bases and J 4 bases; bases outside gene matches: 10. The CDR3 is 17 residues long. The CDR3 coding sequence is TGCGCCAGCAGCCAGTCTCCCGGGACAGGGGTTTCAGATACGCAGTATTTT. This translates into CASSQSPGTGVSDTQYF.

V and J are TRBV11-2 and TRBJ2-2, with D possibly TRBD1 on 6 matching bases. Germline V CDR1 and CDR2: SGHAT, FQNNGV. The CDR3 totals 15 residues. Trimming took off 6 bases at V and 2 bases at J, with 13 bases between the two ends. CDR3 DNA sequence: TGTGCCAGCAGAACCCCAGGGGCAAACACCGGGGAGCTGTTTTTT. Translation gives CASRTPGANTGELFF.

The chain combines TRBV19 with TRBJ1-5; D is possibly TRBD1 (5 bases). Germline CDR1 is LNHDA and CDR2 is SQIVND (reference sequence). The CDR3 length is 15 residues. Deletions cut 5 bases from V and 0 bases from J, with 11 bases between. CDR3: CASSPGTFSNQPQHF. The CDR3 region has the DNA TGTGCCAGTAGTCCCGGGACTTTTAGCAATCAGCCCCAGCATTTT.

This chain uses TRBV27 with TRBJ1-1; 7 bases fit TRBD1. V shed 4 bases, J shed 1 base, and the junction held 6 bases outside the gene matches. The CDR3 is 15 residues long. Germline V gives CDR1 MNHEY, CDR2 SMNVEV (reference sequence). The chain's CDR3 is CASSYLTGTNTEAFF. CDR3 nucleotide sequence: TGTGCCAGCAGTTATCTGACAGGGACGAACACTGAAGCTTTCTTT.

The chain employs TRBV11-3 and TRBJ1-2, with 10 bases aligning to TRBD1. CDR1 and CDR2 (germline): SGHNT, YENEEA. Losses at the gene ends were 3 bases for V and 8 bases for J; bases not matched to a gene: 6. This CDR3 is built from 14 residues. CDR3 DNA: TGTGCCAGCAGCTTCCGGGACAGGGGCGGCGGCTACACCTTC. Translating it yields CASSFRDRGGGYTF.

CDR3 amino acids: CASSQDIARVDGYTF. The CDR3 nucleotides are TGCGCCAGCAGCCAAGATATCGCGAGGGTAGACGGCTACACCTTC. The chain is built from TRBV4-3 and TRBJ1-2, with no clear D. Germline-derived CDR1 and CDR2 are LGHNA and YSLEER. Trimming cost V 0 bases and J 8 bases, with 16 bases left between them. The CDR3 has 15 amino acids.

The chain employs TRBV6-5 and TRBJ2-3; TRBD1 is a possible D gene (5 bases). This CDR3 is built from 13 residues. CDR1 MNHEY and CDR2 SVGAGI come from the germline V gene. V lost 7 bases and J lost 6, with 14 bases in between. The CDR3 spells CASTPRAADTQYF. CDR3 in DNA: TGTGCCAGCACCCCCAGGGCGGCGGATACGCAGTATTTT.

This clone was seen just once. The CDR3 loop is CAVRDKETQYF. The CDR3 bases are TGTGCCGTCCGGGACAAAGAGACCCAGTACTTC. This chain uses TRBV6-5 with TRBJ2-5; D is possibly TRBD1 (6 bases). The CDR3 is made up of 11 amino acids. Deletions cut 11 bases from V and 3 bases from J, with 10 bases between. Germline V gene lookup returns CDR1 MNHEY and CDR2 SVGAGI.

The J gene is TRBJ1-3, the V gene TRBV5-5; perhaps TRBD1 as D (6 bases). V was shortened by 0 bases and J by 8 bases, with 12 bases between the two germline ends. The CDR3 totals 14 residues. Germline V CDR1 and CDR2: SGHKS, YYEKEE (reference sequence). This CDR3 is CASSLEGRGYTIYF. CDR3 DNA: TGTGCCAGCAGCTTGGAGGGCAGGGGTTACACCATATATTTT.

V usage is TRBV2 and J usage is TRBJ1-4; TRBD1 matches at 8 bases. Germline V lookup: CDR1 SNHLY, CDR2 FYNNEI. This CDR3 is 14 amino acids long. V lost 6 bases, J lost 8 bases, and 8 bases stayed unmatched. CDR3 DNA sequence: TGTGCCAGCAGCGCTCGAACAGGGGGGGAAAAACTGTTTTTT. Protein sequence: CASSARTGGEKLFF.

The V gene is TRBV7-3, the J gene TRBJ2-7, with 7 nucleotides matching TRBD2. The germline gives CDR1 SGHTA, CDR2 FQGTGA. The ends lost 1 base at V and 2 bases at J; junction bases unmatched: 5. The CDR3 extends over 15 amino acids. CDR3 sequence: CASSLRVAGPYEQYF. The CDR3 DNA is TGTGCCAGCAGCTTAAGGGTAGCGGGCCCCTACGAGCAGTACTTC.

This chain joins TRBV10-3 and TRBJ2-3; the match to TRBD2 covers 13 bases. V dropped 1 base and J dropped 5; count of bases not matched to a gene: 12. Germline lookup yields CDR1 ENHRY and CDR2 SYGVKD. The CDR3 spans 19 residues. CDR3 DNA sequence: TGTGCCATCAGTGAGTGGGGGGGCAGGACTAGCGGGAGAGGAGATACGCAGTATTTT. Translation gives CAISEWGGRTSGRGDTQYF.

The V gene is TRBV5-6, the J gene TRBJ1-2, with D possibly matching TRBD1 (5 bases). Trimming left V 2 bases short and J 3 bases short, with 8 bases between. This CDR3 has 13 residues. Germline V CDR1 and CDR2: SGHDT, YYEEEE. CDR3 DNA sequence: TGTGCCAGCAGCTTTACAGGATACTATGGCTACACCTTC. Its protein product is CASSFTGYYGYTF.

The chain is built from TRBV29-1 and TRBJ2-1, with 7 bases lining up with TRBD2. This CDR3 region has 14 residues. The J segment lost 4 bases and the V segment lost 6 bases, leaving 9 bases of the junction unmatched. CDR1 and CDR2 (germline): SQVTM, ANQGSEA. CDR3 sequence (DNA): TGCAGCGTCCCTGCGGGGGAGCGGTACAATGAGCAGTTCTTC. It yields the protein CSVPAGERYNEQFF.

V gene TRBV7-8 combines with J gene TRBJ2-7, with 8 bases fitting TRBD2. CDR1 and CDR2 from the germline V gene are SGHVS and FQNEAQ. With 5 bases clipped from V and 7 bases from J, the junction kept 4 bases outside the gene matches. This CDR3 contains 12 residues. Written as DNA, the CDR3 is TGTGCCAGCAGCCCCGTAGCGGGAGAGCAGTACTTC. This codes for CASSPVAGEQYF.

The chain couples TRBV30 to TRBJ1-1, with D perhaps matching TRBD1 (6 bases). The CDR3 loop spans 16 amino acids. With 0 bases removed from V and 4 bases from J, the gap between germline ends came to 18 bases. In germline, CDR1 is GTSNPN, CDR2 SVGIG (reference sequence). This CDR3 reads CAWSVNGGRGFTEAFF. Written as DNA, the CDR3 is TGTGCCTGGAGTGTAAATGGGGGCAGGGGTTTCACTGAAGCTTTCTTT.

This clone is a singleton in its sample. The chain recombines TRBV28 with TRBJ2-5, with a possible D match to TRBD1 (7 bases). V was clipped by 8 bases and J by 5 bases, with 15 bases between them. The CDR3 is made up of 13 amino acids. Germline V gives CDR1 MDHEN, CDR2 SYDVKM. CDR3 region: CASSIPGGETQYF. CDR3 DNA sequence: TGTGCCAGCTCAATTCCAGGGGGGGAGACCCAGTACTTC.

The chain recombines TRBV6-5 with TRBJ2-1; TRBD1 aligns across 8 bases. Germline CDR1 and CDR2: MNHEY and SVGAGI. The CDR3 covers 14 residues. Trimming removed 8 bases from V and 9 bases from J; junction bases left unmatched: 12. CDR3 coding DNA: TGTGCCAGCGGACCTGGACAGGGTAACACTGAGCAGTTCTTC. Its translation is CASGPGQGNTEQFF.

The chain links TRBV7-9 to TRBJ2-3, with a tentative D call TRBD2 (5 bases). The V gene lost 8 bases and the J gene lost 0 bases, with 12 bases spanning the gap. Germline assignment: CDR1 SEHNR and CDR2 FQNEAQ (reference sequence). CDR3 length: 14 amino acids. CDR3 nucleotides: TGTGCCAGCCTTGGGGAGTCGAGCACAGATACGCAGTATTTT. Protein sequence: CASLGESSTDTQYF.